This T cell receptor beta chain was documented in a study of CD4+ T cells in melanoma. Libraries were prepared by immunoSEQ multiplex PCR; TCRdb keeps only in-frame clonotypes and omits some of them. Of about 10,000 clones listed, around 62% are singletons. This clone was detected only a few times. V lost 1 base to trimming and J lost 13 bases, with 16 bases between them. Germline-derived CDR1 and CDR2 are SGHTA and FQGNSA. The CDR3 is made up of 13 amino acids. The sequence was collected from a human donor with melanoma. The chain combines TRBV7-2 with TRBJ1-2, with no clear D. The sequencing input was cells from a culture (not recorded whether cultured in vitro). The CDR3 here is CASSLVASGGVTF. CDR3 coding DNA: TGTGCCAGCAGCTTAGTGGCAAGCGGCGGGGTCACCTTC.